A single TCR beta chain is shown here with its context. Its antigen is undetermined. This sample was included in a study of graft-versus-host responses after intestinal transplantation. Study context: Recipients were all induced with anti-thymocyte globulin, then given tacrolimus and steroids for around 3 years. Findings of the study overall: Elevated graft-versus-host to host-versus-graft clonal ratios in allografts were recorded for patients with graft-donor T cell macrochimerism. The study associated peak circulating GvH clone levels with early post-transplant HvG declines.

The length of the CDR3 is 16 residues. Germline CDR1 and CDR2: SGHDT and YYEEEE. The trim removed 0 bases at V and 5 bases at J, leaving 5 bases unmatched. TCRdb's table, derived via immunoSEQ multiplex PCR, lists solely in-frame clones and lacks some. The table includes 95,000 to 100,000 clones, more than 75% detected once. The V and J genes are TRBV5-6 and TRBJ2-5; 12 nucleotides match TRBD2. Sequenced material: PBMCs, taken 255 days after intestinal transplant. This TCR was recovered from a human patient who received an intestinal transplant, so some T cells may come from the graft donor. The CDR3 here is CASSLGTSGKHETQYF. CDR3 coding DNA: TGTGCCAGCAGCTTGGGGACTAGCGGGAAGCATGAGACCCAGTACTTC.